The next 8 T cell receptor beta chains were all read from a single sample in a study of T cells in localized non-small cell lung cancer. Profiling relied on immunoSEQ multiplex PCR, and the TCRdb table lists in-frame clones only, not all of them. The top ten hold 2% to 3% of the sample, which has 45,000 to 60,000 clones, 70% to 90% seen once. Here the sequenced sample was PBMCs, taken before any cancer treatment. Every receptor here comes from a man aged 35 to 69 with stage II lung adenocarcinoma.

This chain links TRBV9 with TRBJ1-2; 9 bases match TRBD1. This CDR3 is 15 amino acids long. The junction had 9 bases not matched to a gene; V was cut back by 3 bases and J by 6 bases. The V gene's germline CDR1 is SGDLS and CDR2 YYNGEE. CDR3: CASSAHRDRVHGYTF. The CDR3 coding sequence is TGTGCCAGCAGCGCCCACCGGGACAGGGTTCATGGCTACACCTTC.

This chain connects TRBV7-8 to TRBJ1-3; 8 bases match TRBD1. Germline CDR1 is SGHVS and CDR2 is FQNEAQ. With 6 bases clipped from V and 4 bases from J, the junction kept 14 bases outside the gene matches. The CDR3 consists of 17 residues. The CDR3: CASSFRPTGEAGNTIYF. The CDR3 DNA reads TGTGCCAGCAGTTTCAGGCCGACAGGGGAGGCAGGAAACACCATATATTTT.

The sample holds one count of this clone. This sequence joins TRBV5-6 and TRBJ2-4, with no clear D. CDR1 SGHDT and CDR2 YYEEEE come from the germline V gene. The CDR3 spans 12 residues. Trimming cost V 3 bases and J 8 bases, with 9 bases left between them. CDR3 nucleotides: TGTGCCAGCAGCTCTCTGAGAGACATTCAGTACTTC. It yields the protein CASSSLRDIQYF.

The chain has TRBV12-5 and TRBJ2-5; no clear D. Between the trimmed V and J ends, which lost 5 bases and 6 bases, there was a span of 13 bases. CDR1 LGHNT and CDR2 FRNRAP come from the germline V gene. The CDR3 loop spans 13 amino acids. The CDR3 region is CASGPDGAKTQYF. In DNA, the CDR3 is TGTGCTAGTGGTCCTGACGGCGCTAAGACCCAGTACTTC.

This chain uses TRBV19 with TRBJ2-5, with D possibly TRBD2 on 6 matching bases. This CDR3 has 13 amino acids. The V end was cut by 8 bases, the J end by 5 bases, with 15 bases between. Germline V gives CDR1 LNHDA, CDR2 SQIVND (reference sequence). CDR3 amino acids: CASSTGLTETQYF. CDR3 bases: TGTGCCAGTTCCACGGGACTCACGGAGACCCAGTACTTC.

The chain uses TRBV5-1 and TRBJ1-2, with D unresolved. This CDR3 contains 14 residues. V dropped 4 bases and J dropped 4 bases, with 14 bases sitting between them. Germline CDR1 reads SGHRS; CDR2 reads YFSETQ. The CDR3 DNA is TGCGCCAGCAGCCAAGGGATTACCCCCTATGGCTACACCTTC. Its translation is CASSQGITPYGYTF. The full variable domain, completed using reference TRBV5-1 and TRBJ1-2, is KAGVTQTPRYLIKTRGQQVTLSCSPISGHRSVSWYQQTPGQGLQFLFEYFSETQRNKGNFPGRFSGRQFSNSRSEMNVSTLELGDSALYLCASSQGITPYGYTFGSGTRLTVV.

This sequence joins TRBV19 and TRBJ1-1; 7 nucleotides align to TRBD1. CDR3 length: 17 residues. Losses at the gene ends were 5 bases for V and 3 bases for J; bases not matched to a gene: 15. CDR1 and CDR2 from the germline V gene are LNHDA and SQIVND (reference sequence). The CDR3: CASSSSGTAVGDTEAFF. DNA of the CDR3: TGTGCCAGTAGTTCAAGCGGGACAGCCGTCGGGGACACTGAAGCTTTCTTT.

The chain employs TRBV4-1 and TRBJ1-1, with 10 bases lining up with TRBD1. Germline CDR1 and CDR2: MGHRA and YSYEKL. This CDR3 has 14 residues. V lost 1 base to trimming and J lost 9 bases; unmatched junction nucleotides: 5. For the CDR3, the DNA is TGCGCCAGCAGCCAAGTGGGGGACAGGGGTAAAGCTTTCTTT. Translated, it gives CASSQVGDRGKAFF.